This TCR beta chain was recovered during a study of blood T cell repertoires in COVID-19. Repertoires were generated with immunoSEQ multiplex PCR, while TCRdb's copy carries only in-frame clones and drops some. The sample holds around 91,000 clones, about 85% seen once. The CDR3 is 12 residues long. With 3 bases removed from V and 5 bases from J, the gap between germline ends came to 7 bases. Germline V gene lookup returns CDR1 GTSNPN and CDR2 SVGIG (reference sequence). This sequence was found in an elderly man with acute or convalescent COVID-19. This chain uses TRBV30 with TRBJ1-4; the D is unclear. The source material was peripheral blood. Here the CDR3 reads CAWSQRNEKLFF. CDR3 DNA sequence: TGTGCCTGGAGCCAACGGAATGAAAAACTGTTTTTT.